A single sample is the source of the 11 T cell receptor beta chains below, sequenced in a study of tumor-infiltrating lymphocytes in localized non-small cell lung cancer. Some clones are missing from TCRdb's copy, which holds only in-frame ones; the method was immunoSEQ multiplex PCR. This table holds over 15,000 clones, 75% found once. The sample was lung tumor tissue. The receptor source for this set is a human donor with non-small cell lung cancer.

J is TRBJ2-1 and V is TRBV5-4, with 8 bases lining up with TRBD2. CDR3 length equals 15 residues. The germline V gene encodes CDR1 SGHNT and CDR2 YYREEE (reference sequence). Germline trimming cut 4 bases from V and 0 bases from J; bases unmatched to any gene: 3. The CDR3 DNA is TGTGCCAGCAGCCGTACTAGCGGCTCCTACAATGAGCAGTTCTTC. Protein sequence: CASSRTSGSYNEQFF.

The genes are TRBV11-2 and TRBJ2-7, with D perhaps matching TRBD2 (6 bases). V was clipped by 5 bases and J by 3 bases, with 11 bases between them. This CDR3 contains 13 residues. In germline, CDR1 is SGHAT, CDR2 FQNNGV. CDR3: CASSPGDHYEQYF. CDR3 DNA: TGTGCCAGCAGCCCGGGGGACCACTACGAGCAGTACTTC. The variable domain in full, completed from reference TRBV11-2 and TRBJ2-7, reads EAGVAQSPRYKIIEKRQSVAFWCNPISGHATLYWYQQILGQGPKLLIQFQNNGVVDDSQLPKDRFSAERLKGVDSTLKIQPAKLEDSAVYLCASSPGDHYEQYFGPGTRLTVT.

The rearrangement links TRBV9 to TRBJ2-2; 7 nucleotides align to TRBD2. This CDR3 contains 15 residues. Germline V gene lookup returns CDR1 SGDLS and CDR2 YYNGEE. The J segment lost 4 bases and the V segment lost 3 bases, leaving 6 bases of the junction unmatched. Here the CDR3 reads CASSAGGRSTGELFF. CDR3 DNA sequence: TGTGCCAGCAGCGCGGGGGGAAGGAGCACCGGGGAGCTGTTTTTT.

To note about this clone: A much larger clone lies a single base off, so this may be a read error. In the same sample, other DNA sequences code for this CDR3. The V and J genes are TRBV5-4 and TRBJ2-2; 8 bases align to TRBD1. V lost 0 bases to trimming and J lost 5 bases; unmatched junction nucleotides: 0. CDR3 length equals 14 residues. Germline V lookup: CDR1 SGHNT, CDR2 YYREEE (reference sequence). The CDR3 nucleotides read TGTGCCAGCAGCTTGGACAGGGGGACCGGGGAGCTGTTTTTT. It codes for CASSLDRGTGELFF.

The V and J genes are TRBV7-9 and TRBJ2-7, with D maybe TRBD2 (5 bases). The germline V gene has CDR1 SEHNR and CDR2 FQNEAQ (reference sequence). This CDR3 comprises 14 residues. Trimming took off 7 bases at V and 4 bases at J, with 17 bases between the two ends. In DNA, the CDR3 is TGTGCCAGCACCCATCGATCGGGAATATACGAGCAGTACTTC. Protein: CASTHRSGIYEQYF.

This clone appeared a single time. The chain uses TRBV2 and TRBJ1-2; no definite D call. Between the trimmed V and J ends, which lost 2 bases and 2 bases, there was a span of 6 bases. CDR1 and CDR2 from the germline V gene are SNHLY and FYNNEI. CDR3 length equals 13 residues. CDR3 in amino acids: CASSELSNYGYTF. As DNA, the CDR3 is TGTGCCAGCAGTGAACTATCCAACTATGGCTACACCTTC.

V usage is TRBV11-2 and J usage is TRBJ1-6, with D possibly matching TRBD1 (5 bases). CDR1 is SGHAT and CDR2 is FQNNGV in the germline V gene. Trimming removed 3 bases from V and 3 bases from J, with 15 bases in between. This CDR3 region has 17 residues. CDR3 DNA sequence: TGTGCCAGCAGCTTGCTCGGGTGGGGCTACTATAATTCACCCCTCCACTTT. This codes for CASSLLGWGYYNSPLHF.

The chain employs TRBV5-5 and TRBJ2-7; D might be TRBD1 or TRBD2, each matching 5 bases. The CDR3 is 16 amino acids. The V gene lost 3 bases and the J gene lost 1 base, with 17 bases spanning the gap. Germline V gene lookup returns CDR1 SGHKS and CDR2 YYEKEE (reference sequence). CDR3 amino acids: CASSSSPGARSYEQYF. CDR3 bases: TGTGCCAGCAGCTCCTCCCCCGGGGCGAGGTCCTACGAGCAGTACTTC.

This chain connects TRBV5-6 to TRBJ1-1; possible D gene TRBD1, 5 bases. This CDR3 has 14 residues. The germline gives CDR1 SGHDT, CDR2 YYEEEE. Trimming stripped 0 bases from V and 8 bases from J, with 14 bases between. CDR3 bases: TGTGCCAGCAGCTTGGGGTTTACGGGGCCGGAAGCTTTCTTT. This sequence encodes CASSLGFTGPEAFF.

The genes are TRBV30 and TRBJ1-1, with a weak D call TRBD1 (5 bases). V was trimmed by 6 bases and J by 1 base, leaving 9 bases between them. Germline V gene data show CDR1 as GTSNPN and CDR2 as SVGIG (reference sequence). The CDR3 has 12 amino acids. The CDR3 protein is CACKRGNTEAFF. The DNA of the CDR3 is TGTGCCTGTAAAAGGGGGAACACTGAAGCTTTCTTT.

The gene calls are TRBV11-3 and TRBJ2-7, with 10 nucleotides matching TRBD1. CDR1 is SGHNT, CDR2 YENEEA, per germline. The CDR3 loop spans 16 amino acids. V was clipped by 5 bases and J by 2 bases; unmatched bases: 9. In nucleotides, the CDR3 is TGTGCCAGCAGCCCCGCCGGGACAGGGGTTCCCTACGAGCAGTACTTC. It is translated as CASSPAGTGVPYEQYF.